This passage covers 15 T cell receptor beta chains from one sample sequenced in a study of identical twins (dated by TCRdb to 2016 to 2017). Library generation was performed with 5' RACE. The run used an Illumina HiSeq 2000. TCRdb trimmed public reads at Q25 via fastp, called clones via MiXCR and kept in-frame beta chains. Entries that share a CDR3 protein sequence are merged under the most common genes and DNA. The table for this sample lists around 510,000 distinct CDR3 sequences; roughly an eighth of them were counted only once. The ten biggest clones cover about 0.94% of the sample. These sequences were also reported in another study, on yellow fever vaccine responses in identical twins.

Sequenced: CD4+ T cells sorted from blood. The source of these receptors is a woman under 30 in good health.

This clonotype has just a few counts. The CDR3 here is CASSLRETYEQYF. For the CDR3, the DNA is TGTGCCAGCAGTTTAAGGGAGACCTACGAGCAGTACTTC. This sequence joins TRBV12-3 or TRBV12-4 and TRBJ2-7, with D maybe TRBD2 (5 bases). V lost 2 bases, J lost 2 bases, and 7 bases lay in between. This CDR3 has 13 residues.

This clonotype has at least ten counts. The chain combines TRBV10-3 with TRBJ1-2, with 8 positions matching TRBD1. The germline CDR1 and CDR2 sequences are ENHRY and SYGVKD. There are 15 residues in the CDR3. V was clipped by 5 bases and J by 3 bases; unmatched bases: 8. The CDR3 DNA follows: TGTGCCATCAGTCTACGCTCGACAGGGGACTATGGCTACACCTTC. Protein product: CAISLRSTGDYGYTF.

Here the CDR3 reads CASSAVGKEGEQYF. As DNA, the CDR3 is TGTGCCAGCAGTGCGGTGGGCAAGGAGGGCGAGCAGTACTTC. The chain links TRBV2 to TRBJ2-7; tentatively, D is TRBD2 (6 bases). The length of the CDR3 is 14 residues. Germline assignment: CDR1 SNHLY and CDR2 FYNNEI. V shed 4 bases and J shed 6 bases, with 16 bases lying between them.

J is TRBJ2-7 and V is TRBV3-1; 10 nucleotides agree with TRBD2. There are 18 residues in the CDR3. V lost 8 bases and J lost 0; bases outside the gene matches: 16. CDR1 and CDR2 (germline): LGHDT, YNNKEL (reference sequence). In DNA form, the CDR3 reads TGTGCCAGCTGTTTAGGAACCGGACTAGCGGTGAGCTCCTACGAGCAGTACTTC. Translated: CASCLGTGLAVSSYEQYF.

This clonotype was counted at least ten times. The rearrangement joins TRBV7-9 to TRBJ2-3; TRBD2 agrees at 7 bases. V dropped 5 bases and J dropped 4; count of bases not matched to a gene: 12. CDR3 size: 16 residues. Looked up from germline, CDR1 is SEHNR and CDR2 is FQNEAQ (reference sequence). CDR3 region: CASSPVVAGMPDTQYF. CDR3 in DNA: TGTGCCAGCAGCCCTGTGGTAGCGGGTATGCCAGATACGCAGTATTTT.

The chain has TRBV14 and TRBJ2-7; no firm D call. Germline V gene sequence: CDR1 SGHDN, CDR2 FVKESK. V lost 0 bases to trimming and J lost 2 bases, with 8 bases between them. The CDR3 spans 14 residues. The CDR3, as DNA: TGTGCCAGCAGCCAAGATGTCAGCCCCTACGAGCAGTACTTC. Its protein is CASSQDVSPYEQYF.

This clonotype appeared many times. The chain has TRBV7-2 and TRBJ2-7; the match to TRBD1 covers 9 bases. Trimming at V came to 4 bases and at J to 7 bases, leaving 8 bases not matched to a gene. Germline V gene sequence: CDR1 SGHTA, CDR2 FQGNSA. The CDR3 runs to 14 residues. DNA for the CDR3: TGTGCCAGCAGCTCCCGGACAGGGGAAGGGGAGCAGTACTTC. It translates to CASSSRTGEGEQYF.

This clonotype was seen many times. This chain links TRBV7-9 with TRBJ2-5; D not certain. This CDR3 is 16 amino acids long. Trimming took off 2 bases at V and 2 bases at J, with 15 bases between the two ends. Looked up from germline, CDR1 is SEHNR and CDR2 is FQNEAQ (reference sequence). The CDR3 DNA sequence: TGTGCCAGCAGCTTAATCGGATTCGAGACGCAAGAGACCCAGTACTTC. As protein: CASSLIGFETQETQYF.

The V and J genes are TRBV28 and TRBJ2-7; TRBD1 might be the D (6 bases). V was shortened by 3 bases and J by 6 bases, with 12 bases between the two germline ends. Per germline, CDR1 MDHEN and CDR2 SYDVKM. The CDR3 is made up of 13 amino acids. The CDR3 loop reads CASSFPGQFEQYF. CDR3 bases: TGTGCCAGCAGTTTTCCGGGACAATTCGAGCAGTACTTC.

The sample holds many counts of this clonotype. This rearrangement joins TRBV7-2 to TRBJ2-1; 9 bases are shared with TRBD2. With V trimmed by 7 bases and J by 4 bases, 8 bases remained unmatched. CDR3 length: 15 residues. CDR1 and CDR2 from the germline V gene are SGHTA and FQGNSA. The CDR3 DNA reads TGTGCCAGCACCATTAGCGGGAGTTTTTACAATGAGCAGTTCTTC. Translated, it gives CASTISGSFYNEQFF.

This clonotype was observed a handful of times. V is TRBV5-1 and J is TRBJ2-3, with D unresolved. This CDR3 comprises 13 residues. The germline V gene encodes CDR1 SGHRS and CDR2 YFSETQ. V was trimmed by 4 bases and J by 9 bases, leaving 15 bases between them. CDR3 sequence reads: CASSDLKGYTQYF. For the CDR3, the DNA is TGCGCCAGCAGCGACCTTAAGGGATACACGCAGTATTTT.

The chain is built from TRBV30 and TRBJ2-4, with D unclear. V lost 0 bases to trimming and J lost 0 bases, with 6 bases between them. The CDR3 consists of 14 residues. Germline CDR1 is GTSNPN and CDR2 is SVGIG (reference sequence). CDR3 DNA sequence: TGTGCCTGGAGTGTAAGGCTAGCCAAAAACATTCAGTACTTC. Amino acid sequence: CAWSVRLAKNIQYF.

The chain combines TRBV28 with TRBJ2-5; tentative D call: TRBD1 (6 bases). Germline CDR1 is MDHEN and CDR2 is SYDVKM. V was clipped by 6 bases and J by 5 bases, with 28 bases between them. This CDR3 comprises 18 residues. CDR3 nucleotides: TGTGCCAGCAGCTCCGGGACAAGGAGGTTACTAAGCCGGGAGACCCAGTACTTC. Translated, it gives CASSSGTRRLLSRETQYF.

The CDR3 region has the DNA TGTGCCAGCAGTGCCGGGACAGGGGCAGATACGCAGTATTTT. As protein: CASSAGTGADTQYF. This chain links TRBV6-4 with TRBJ2-3, with 10 bases aligning to TRBD1. This CDR3 comprises 14 residues. The V and J ends lost 4 bases and 4 bases, in that order; junction bases with no gene match: 2. The germline gives CDR1 MRHNA, CDR2 SNTAGT.

This clonotype appeared many times. The chain couples TRBV5-1 to TRBJ2-2; D perhaps matches TRBD1 (5 bases). Trimming stripped 0 bases from V and 5 bases from J, with 8 bases between. The CDR3 is made up of 14 amino acids. Germline V CDR1 and CDR2: SGHRS, YFSETQ. The CDR3 is CASSLAAGTGELFF. Written as DNA, the CDR3 is TGCGCCAGCAGCTTGGCCGCAGGGACCGGGGAGCTGTTTTTT.